What follows describes a single TCR beta chain. The antigen remains unidentified. This sample stems from a study of identical twins. TCRdb used MiXCR to reprocess the 5' RACE reads, holding one entry per CDR3 protein. Here the sample spans about 190,000 distinct CDR3 sequences, approximately 15% being singletons. Broader study findings: Carriage of fewer insertions was seen in abundant cord blood beta clonotypes, whereas memory repertoires showed none.

A further study also used this sample, focusing on T cells expressing NK-cell markers. That study reports: All TCR beta repertoires analysed originated from sorted CD3+CD56+NKG2C+, CD3+CD56+NKG2C- and CD3+CD56-NKG2C+ T cells. The study found dominant NKG2C+ clonotypes at roughly 1.0-7.5% of CD8+ T cells in several donors. Expanded NKG2C+ T cell clones were not confirmed as HCMV-specific.

The TCR sequence derives from a woman aged 18-29 years in good health. Sequencing used CD8+ T cells sorted from blood.

The CDR3 nucleotides read TGCGCCAGCAGCTTGTCCGGGGCCAGCACAGATACGCAGTATTTT. Translation gives CASSLSGASTDTQYF. The chain combines TRBV5-1 with TRBJ2-3; D might be TRBD1 or TRBD2, each matching 5 bases. Germline CDR1 is SGHRS and CDR2 is YFSETQ. The CDR3 sequence is 15 residues long. Between the trimmed V and J ends, which lost 1 base and 0 bases, there was a span of 9 bases.